This T cell receptor (beta chain) appears in the sequencing data of a study of patients and donors after allogeneic stem cell transplantation. V shed 6 bases and J 2 bases; nucleotides not matched to a gene: 9. This CDR3 contains 16 residues. CDR1 and CDR2 (germline): SQVTM, ANQGSEA. Each CDR3 protein is one row after TCRdb ran MiXCR on the RT-PCR reads. The sample lists 900,000 to 1,000,000 distinct CDR3 sequences, about a sixth occurring once. The TCR was taken from a human donor who was either an allogeneic HSCT recipient or a stem cell or donor lymphocyte infusion donor (not recorded which). It is not recorded whose cells these are; they may come from a transplant donor. Sequenced input: blood, either unsorted or a sorted T cell fraction (not recorded which). The chain is built from TRBV29-1 and TRBJ2-3; 12 bases are shared with TRBD2. In DNA, the CDR3 is TGCAGCGTGATCCCGGGACTAGCGGGTTTCACAGATACGCAGTATTTT. Protein: CSVIPGLAGFTDTQYF.